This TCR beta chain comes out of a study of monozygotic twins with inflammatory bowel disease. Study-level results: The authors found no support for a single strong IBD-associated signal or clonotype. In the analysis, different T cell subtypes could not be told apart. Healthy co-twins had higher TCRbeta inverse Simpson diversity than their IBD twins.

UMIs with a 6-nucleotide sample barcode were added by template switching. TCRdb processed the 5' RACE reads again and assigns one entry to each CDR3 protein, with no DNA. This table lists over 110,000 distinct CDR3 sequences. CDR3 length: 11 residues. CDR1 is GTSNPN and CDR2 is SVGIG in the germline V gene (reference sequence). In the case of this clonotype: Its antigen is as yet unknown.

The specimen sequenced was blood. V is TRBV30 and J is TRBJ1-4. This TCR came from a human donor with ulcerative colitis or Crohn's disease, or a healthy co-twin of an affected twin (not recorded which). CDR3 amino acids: CAWQISTKLFF. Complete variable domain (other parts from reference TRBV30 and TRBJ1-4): SQTIHQWPATLVQPVGSPLSLECTVEGTSNPNLYWYRQAAGRGLQLLFYSVGIGQISSEVPQNLSASRPQDRQFILSSKKLLLSDSGFYLCAWQISTKLFFGSGTQLSVL.